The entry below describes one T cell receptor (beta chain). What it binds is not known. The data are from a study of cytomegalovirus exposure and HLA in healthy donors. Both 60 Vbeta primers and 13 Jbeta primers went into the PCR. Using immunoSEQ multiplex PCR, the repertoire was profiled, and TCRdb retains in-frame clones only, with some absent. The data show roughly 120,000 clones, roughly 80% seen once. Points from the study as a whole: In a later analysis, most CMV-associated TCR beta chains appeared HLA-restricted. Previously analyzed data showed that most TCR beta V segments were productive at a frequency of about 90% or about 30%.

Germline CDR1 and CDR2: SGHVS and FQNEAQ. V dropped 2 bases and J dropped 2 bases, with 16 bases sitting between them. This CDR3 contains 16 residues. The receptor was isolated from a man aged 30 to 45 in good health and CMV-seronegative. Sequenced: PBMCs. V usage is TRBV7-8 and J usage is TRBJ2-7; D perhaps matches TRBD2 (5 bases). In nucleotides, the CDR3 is TGTGCCAGCAGCTTACACGACGAGCGGTGGACCTACGAGCAGTACTTC. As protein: CASSLHDERWTYEQYF.